This TCR beta chain emerged from a study of shared clonotypes between healthy human individuals. The study's findings and limits: The study found lower generation probabilities in non-shared clonotypes than in those shared by all four donors.

The donors, all of them Caucasian adults, lived in Nashville, Tennessee. This clone was seen a single time. Its antigen is not known. The test was conducted at deep level. Using immunoSEQ multiplex PCR, the repertoire was profiled, and TCRdb retains in-frame clones only, with some absent. The data show roughly 2 million clones, with around 95% seen just once and around 0.13% held by the top ten. The source is a young man in good health. Input material: naive CD4+ T cells sorted from blood. The subset denotes: CD45RA+ positively selected.

The CDR3 region is CASTFQAVWYF. CDR3 in DNA: TGTGCCAGCACCTTTCAGGCGGTGTGGTACTTC. This rearrangement joins TRBV7-9 to TRBJ2-7; D not resolved. Trimming stripped 7 bases from V and 12 bases from J, with 16 bases between. There are 11 residues in the CDR3. Germline V lookup: CDR1 SEHNR, CDR2 FQNEAQ (reference sequence).